The source of this T cell receptor beta chain is a study of radiotherapy plus CTLA-4 blockade in lung cancer. Per the germline V gene, CDR1 is SQVTM and CDR2 is ANQGSEA. The length of the CDR3 is 14 residues. J lost 7 bases, V lost 6 bases, and 11 bases had no gene match. Some clones are missing from TCRdb's copy, which holds only in-frame ones; the method was immunoSEQ multiplex PCR. The sample contains 55,000 to 80,000 clones, 70% to 85% of which appear only once. This specimen consisted of peripheral blood, obtained from a patient treated with radiotherapy plus ipilimumab. The source of this sequence is a human donor with non-small cell lung cancer who had a complete response to radiotherapy plus ipilimumab. The chain links TRBV29-1 to TRBJ1-2, with TRBD1 matching over 10 bases. CDR3 amino acids: CSVADRGFFVGYTF. The CDR3 DNA reads as TGCAGCGTGGCGGACAGGGGGTTTTTTGTTGGCTACACCTTC.